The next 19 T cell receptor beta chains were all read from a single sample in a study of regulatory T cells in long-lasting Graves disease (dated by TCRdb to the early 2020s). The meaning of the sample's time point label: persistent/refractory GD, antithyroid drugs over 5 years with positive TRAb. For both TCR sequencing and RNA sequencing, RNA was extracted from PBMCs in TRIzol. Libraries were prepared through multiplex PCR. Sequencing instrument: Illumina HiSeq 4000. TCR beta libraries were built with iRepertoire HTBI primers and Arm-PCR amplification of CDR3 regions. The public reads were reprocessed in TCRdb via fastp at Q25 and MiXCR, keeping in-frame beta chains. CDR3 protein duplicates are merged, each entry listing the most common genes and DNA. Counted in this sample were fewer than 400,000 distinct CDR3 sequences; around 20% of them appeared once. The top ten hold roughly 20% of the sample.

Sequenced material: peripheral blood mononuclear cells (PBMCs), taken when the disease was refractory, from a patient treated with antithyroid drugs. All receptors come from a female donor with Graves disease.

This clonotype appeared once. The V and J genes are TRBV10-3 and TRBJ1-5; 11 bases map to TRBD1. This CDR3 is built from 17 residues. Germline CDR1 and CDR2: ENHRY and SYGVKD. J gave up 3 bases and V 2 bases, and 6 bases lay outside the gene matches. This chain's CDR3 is CAISEGWDRGINQPQHF. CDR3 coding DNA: TGTGCCATCAGTGAGGGATGGGACAGGGGGATCAATCAGCCCCAGCATTTT.

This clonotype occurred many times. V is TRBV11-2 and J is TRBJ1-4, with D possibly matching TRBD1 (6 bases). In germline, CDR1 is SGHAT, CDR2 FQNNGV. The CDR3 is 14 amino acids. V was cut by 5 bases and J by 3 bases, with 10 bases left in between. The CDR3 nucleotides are TGTGCCAGCAGCCCGAACAGGGCTAATGAAAAACTGTTTTTT. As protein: CASSPNRANEKLFF.

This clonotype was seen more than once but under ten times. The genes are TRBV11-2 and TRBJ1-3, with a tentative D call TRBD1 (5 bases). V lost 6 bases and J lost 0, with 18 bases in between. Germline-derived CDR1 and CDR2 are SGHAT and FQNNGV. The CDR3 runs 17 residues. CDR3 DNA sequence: TGTGCCAGCAGGAACTCAGACCAGGGCCTCTCTGGAAACACCATATATTTT. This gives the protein CASRNSDQGLSGNTIYF.

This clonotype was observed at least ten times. CDR3 DNA: TGCAGCGCGAAGCAGGACCAAGAGACCCAGTACTTC. Translated: CSAKQDQETQYF. This chain links TRBV29-1 with TRBJ2-5, with no clear D. Trimming took off 7 bases at V and 0 bases at J, with 9 bases between the two ends. The CDR3 is 12 residues long. Germline V lookup: CDR1 SQVTM, CDR2 ANQGSEA.

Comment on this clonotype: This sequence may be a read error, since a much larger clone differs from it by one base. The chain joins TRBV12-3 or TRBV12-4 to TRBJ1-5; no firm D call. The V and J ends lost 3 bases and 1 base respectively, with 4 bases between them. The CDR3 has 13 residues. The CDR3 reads CASSFTSNQPQHF. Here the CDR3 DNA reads TGTGCCAGCAGTTTTACCAGCAATCAGCCCCAGCATTTT.

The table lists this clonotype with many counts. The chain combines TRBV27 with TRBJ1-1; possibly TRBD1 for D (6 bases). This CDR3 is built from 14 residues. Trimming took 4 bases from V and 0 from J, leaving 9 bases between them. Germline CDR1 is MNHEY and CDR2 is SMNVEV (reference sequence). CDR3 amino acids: CASSSDRMNTEAFF. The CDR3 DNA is TGTGCCAGCAGTTCCGACAGGATGAACACTGAAGCTTTCTTT.

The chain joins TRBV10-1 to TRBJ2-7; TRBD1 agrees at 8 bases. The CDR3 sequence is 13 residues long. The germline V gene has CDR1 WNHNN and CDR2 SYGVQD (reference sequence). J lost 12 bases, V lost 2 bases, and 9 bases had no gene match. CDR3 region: CASSEHQTGGRYF. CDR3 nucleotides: TGCGCCAGCAGTGAGCACCAAACAGGGGGTCGGTACTTC.

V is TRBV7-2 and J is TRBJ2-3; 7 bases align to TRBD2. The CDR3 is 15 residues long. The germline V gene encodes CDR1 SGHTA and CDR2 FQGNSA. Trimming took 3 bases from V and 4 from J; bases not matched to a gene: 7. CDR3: CASSFGGSGADTQYF. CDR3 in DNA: TGTGCCAGCAGCTTCGGCGGGAGCGGGGCAGATACGCAGTATTTT.

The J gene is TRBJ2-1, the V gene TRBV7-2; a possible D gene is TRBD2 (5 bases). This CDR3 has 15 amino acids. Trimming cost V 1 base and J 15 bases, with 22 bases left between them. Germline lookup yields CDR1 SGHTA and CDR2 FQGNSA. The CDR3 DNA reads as TGTGCCAGCAGCTTAGGGCCCTCATCACTAGGGAGTCTGTTCTTC. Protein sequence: CASSLGPSSLGSLFF.

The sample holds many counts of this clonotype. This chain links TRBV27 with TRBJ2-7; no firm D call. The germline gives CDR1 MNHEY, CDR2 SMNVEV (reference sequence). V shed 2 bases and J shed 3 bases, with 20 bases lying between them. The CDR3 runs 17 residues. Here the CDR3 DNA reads TGTGCCAGCAGTTTAAAGTCGGCAGGCCACTATTTCTACGAGCAGTACTTC. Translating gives CASSLKSAGHYFYEQYF.

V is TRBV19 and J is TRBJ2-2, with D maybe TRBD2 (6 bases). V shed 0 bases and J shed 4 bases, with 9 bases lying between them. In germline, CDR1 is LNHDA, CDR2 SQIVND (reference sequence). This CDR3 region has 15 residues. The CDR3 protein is CASSIDGSVTGELFF. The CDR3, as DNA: TGTGCCAGTAGTATAGACGGGAGTGTCACCGGGGAGCTGTTTTTT.

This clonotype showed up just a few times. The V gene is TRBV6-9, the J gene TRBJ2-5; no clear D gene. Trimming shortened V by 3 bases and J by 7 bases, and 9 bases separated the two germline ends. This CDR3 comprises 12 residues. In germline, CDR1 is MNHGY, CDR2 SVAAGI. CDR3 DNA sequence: TGTGCCAGCAGTTACCGGTTAGGGACCCAGTACTTC. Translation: CASSYRLGTQYF.

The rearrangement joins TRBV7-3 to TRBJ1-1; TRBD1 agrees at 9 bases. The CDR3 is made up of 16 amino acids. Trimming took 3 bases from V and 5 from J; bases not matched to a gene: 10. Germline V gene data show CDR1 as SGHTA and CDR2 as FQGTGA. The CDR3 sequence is CASSFGLGQGGTEAFF. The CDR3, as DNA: TGTGCCAGCAGCTTCGGACTGGGACAGGGAGGTACTGAAGCTTTCTTT.

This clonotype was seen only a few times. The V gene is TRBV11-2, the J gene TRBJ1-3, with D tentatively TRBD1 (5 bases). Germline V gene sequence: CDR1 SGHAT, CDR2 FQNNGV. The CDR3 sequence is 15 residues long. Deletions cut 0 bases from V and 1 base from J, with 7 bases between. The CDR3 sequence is CASSLDWGSGNTIYF. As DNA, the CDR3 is TGTGCCAGCAGCTTAGATTGGGGGTCTGGAAACACCATATATTTT.

In DNA, the CDR3 is TGTGCCAGCAGTGAAGCGGAAGACAGGGGTGGAACTGAAGCTTTCTTT. Protein: CASSEAEDRGGTEAFF. V and J are TRBV6-1 and TRBJ1-1, with 8 bases that match TRBD1. J was trimmed by 5 bases and V by 0 bases; bases with no gene match: 8. This CDR3 region has 16 residues. Germline assignment: CDR1 MNHNS and CDR2 SASEGT.

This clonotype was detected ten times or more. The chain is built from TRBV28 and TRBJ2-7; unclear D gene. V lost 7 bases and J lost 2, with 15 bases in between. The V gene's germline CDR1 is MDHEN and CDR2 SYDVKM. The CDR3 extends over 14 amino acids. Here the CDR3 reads CASTKPHTTYEQYF. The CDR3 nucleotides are TGTGCCAGCACCAAACCCCACACGACCTACGAGCAGTACTTC.

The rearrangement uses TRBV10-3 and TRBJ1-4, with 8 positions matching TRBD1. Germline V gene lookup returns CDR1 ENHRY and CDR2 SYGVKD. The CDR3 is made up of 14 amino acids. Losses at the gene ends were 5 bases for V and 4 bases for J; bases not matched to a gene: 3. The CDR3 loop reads CAISRGQGNEKLFF. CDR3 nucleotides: TGTGCCATCAGTCGTGGACAGGGTAATGAAAAACTGTTTTTT.

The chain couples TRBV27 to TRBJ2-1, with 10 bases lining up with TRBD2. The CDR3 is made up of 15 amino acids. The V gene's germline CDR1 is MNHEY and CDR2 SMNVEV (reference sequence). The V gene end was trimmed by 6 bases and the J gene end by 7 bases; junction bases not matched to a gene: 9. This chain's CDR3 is CASSIVLAGHNEQFF. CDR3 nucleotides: TGTGCCAGCAGCATCGTACTAGCGGGACATAATGAGCAGTTCTTC.

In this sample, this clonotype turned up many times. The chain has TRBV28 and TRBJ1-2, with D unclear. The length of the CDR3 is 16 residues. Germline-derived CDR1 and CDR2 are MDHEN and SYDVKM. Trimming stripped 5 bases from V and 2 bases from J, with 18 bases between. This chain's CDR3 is CASSGVSKQTNYGYTF. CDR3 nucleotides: TGTGCCAGCAGTGGAGTGTCTAAGCAAACAAACTATGGCTACACCTTC.